This is a list of T cell receptor beta chains from one sample in a study of blood T cells in healthy people across ages. TCRdb redid the calling of the 5' RACE reads with MiXCR, one entry per CDR3 protein. Of over 1,500,000 distinct CDR3 sequences detected, around 40% appear once; the ten largest clones hold approximately 22%. The material sequenced was blood. Source of these receptors: a human donor in good health. Each CDR3 is given with its conserved first and last residue. A D gene is named only where the DNA matches it firmly. The size entry is marked missing in some rows and otherwise reads once, few, many or a size class.

V gene	J gene	D gene	clone size	CDR3 protein	CDR3 DNA
TRBV12-3/TRBV12-4	TRBJ1-6	-	few	CASSWRGPLHF	TGTGCCAGCAGTTGGCGGGGACCCCTCCACTTT
TRBV11-2	TRBJ1-2	TRBD1	-	CASSLARQGANGYTF	TGTGCCAGCAGCTTAGCCCGACAGGGGGCAAATGGCTACACCTTC
TRBV3-1	TRBJ2-2	-	few	CASSQGEIHTGELFF	TGTGCCAGCAGCCAAGGAGAAATTCACACCGGGGAGCTGTTTTTT
TRBV5-1	TRBJ1-1	-	-	CASSNGARREAFF	TGCGCCAGCAGCAACGGGGCGCGTCGGGAAGCTTTCTTT
TRBV24-1	TRBJ1-5	-	-	CATSDEYSNQPQHF	TGTGCCACCAGTGATGAATATAGCAATCAGCCCCAGCATTTT
TRBV12-3/TRBV12-4	TRBJ2-3	TRBD1	few	CASSFTGQDTDTQYF	TGTGCCAGCAGTTTCACCGGACAGGACACAGATACGCAGTATTTT
TRBV18	TRBJ2-7	TRBD1	many	CASSPPTGGFYEQYF	TGTGCCAGCTCACCCCCGACAGGGGGCTTCTACGAGCAGTACTTC
TRBV6-5	TRBJ2-4	-	-	CASSLLQGEGQETQYF	TGTGCCAGCAGTTTATTACAGGGAGAGGGCCAAGAGACTCAGTACTTC
TRBV29-1	TRBJ1-2	-	-	CSVEGALGQANYGYTF	TGCAGCGTTGAAGGGGCACTTGGGCAGGCTAACTATGGCTACACCTTC
TRBV5-6	TRBJ2-7	-	few	CASSFTSEQYF	TGTGCCAGCAGCTTCACAAGCGAGCAGTACTTC